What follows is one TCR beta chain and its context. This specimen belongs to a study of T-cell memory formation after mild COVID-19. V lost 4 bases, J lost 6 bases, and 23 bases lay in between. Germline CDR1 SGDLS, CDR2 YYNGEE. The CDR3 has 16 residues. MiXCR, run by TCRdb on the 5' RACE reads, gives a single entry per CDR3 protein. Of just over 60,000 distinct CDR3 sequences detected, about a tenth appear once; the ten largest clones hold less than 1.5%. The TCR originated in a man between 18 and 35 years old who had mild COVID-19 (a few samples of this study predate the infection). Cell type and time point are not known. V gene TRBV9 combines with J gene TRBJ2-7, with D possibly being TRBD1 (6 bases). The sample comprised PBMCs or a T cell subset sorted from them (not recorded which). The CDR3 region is CASSYAPGTTIREQYF. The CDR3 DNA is TGTGCCAGCAGCTATGCCCCCGGGACAACTATACGCGAGCAGTACTTC. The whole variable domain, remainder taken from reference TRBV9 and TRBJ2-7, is DSGVTQTPKHLITATGQRVTLRCSPRSGDLSVYWYQQSLDQGLQFLIQYYNGEERAKGNILERFSAQQFPDLHSELNLSSLELGDSALYFCASSYAPGTTIREQYFGPGTRLTVT.